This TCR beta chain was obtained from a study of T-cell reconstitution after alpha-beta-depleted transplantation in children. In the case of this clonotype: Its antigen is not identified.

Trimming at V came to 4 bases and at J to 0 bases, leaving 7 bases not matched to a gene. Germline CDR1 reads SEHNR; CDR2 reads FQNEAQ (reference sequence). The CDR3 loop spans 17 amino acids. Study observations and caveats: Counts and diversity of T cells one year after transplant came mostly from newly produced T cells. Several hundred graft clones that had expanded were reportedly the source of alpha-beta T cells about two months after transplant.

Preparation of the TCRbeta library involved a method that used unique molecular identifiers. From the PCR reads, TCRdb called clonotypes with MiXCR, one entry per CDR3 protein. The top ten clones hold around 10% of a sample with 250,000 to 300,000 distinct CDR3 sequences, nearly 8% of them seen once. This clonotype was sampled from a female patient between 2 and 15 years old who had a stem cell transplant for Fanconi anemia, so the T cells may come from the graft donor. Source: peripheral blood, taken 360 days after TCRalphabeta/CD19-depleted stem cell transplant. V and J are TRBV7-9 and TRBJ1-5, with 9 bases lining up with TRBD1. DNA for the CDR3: TGTGCCAGCAGCTCGGGGACAGGGTTTTATAGCAATCAGCCCCAGCATTTT. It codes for CASSSGTGFYSNQPQHF.